This T cell receptor (beta chain) was retrieved from a study of cytomegalovirus exposure and HLA in healthy donors. Study conclusions and caveats: Follow-up analysis later connected one missense variant in DCLRE1C with trimming of TCR beta V- and J-genes.

Comments on this clone: Its antigen is as yet unknown.

The CDR3 loop spans 15 amino acids. Germline assignment: CDR1 MNHNS and CDR2 SASEGT. The V gene end was trimmed by 8 bases and the J gene end by 4 bases; junction bases not matched to a gene: 8. PCR involved 60 Vbeta and 13 Jbeta primers. Measured with immunoSEQ multiplex PCR; TCRdb has only the in-frame clones, and not every one. The sample holds tens of thousands of clones; around 73% are singletons and the top ten take 4.5% to 5.5%. The rearrangement joins TRBV6-1 to TRBJ2-2; TRBD1 matches 9 bases. The sequence derives from a man between 45 and 60 years old in good health and CMV-seronegative. Source material: PBMCs. The CDR3 DNA follows: TGTGCCAGCTTCGGGACAGGGTTTACCACCGGGGAGCTGTTTTTT. This codes for CASFGTGFTTGELFF.